Described below is a single TCR beta chain sequence and its context. Assay used: immunoSEQ multiplex PCR; TCRdb lists only in-frame clones, some missing. The sample lists about 3,000 clones, 85% occurring once. This record belongs to a study of tumor T cells in aggressive B-cell lymphoma. Trimming left V 1 base short and J 10 bases short, with 11 bases between. Germline-derived CDR1 and CDR2 are SGHRS and YFSETQ. The CDR3 has 12 amino acids. The source of this sequence is an adult with diffuse large B cell lymphoma. The chain recombines TRBV5-1 with TRBJ1-1, with a tentative D call TRBD1 (5 bases). Sequenced: tumor tissue. The CDR3 nucleotides read TGCGCCAGCAGCTTGAACGGGGGAAGAGCTTTCTTT. It encodes CASSLNGGRAFF.